The T cell receptor beta chain described here comes from a study of blood T cell repertoires in COVID-19. The protocol was immunoSEQ multiplex PCR, while the TCRdb copy is restricted to in-frame clones and leaves out a portion. The data contain about 320,000 clones, 85% to 95% of them singletons. Germline CDR1 SGHVS, CDR2 FQNEAQ. The V end was cut by 4 bases, the J end by 8 bases, with 11 bases between. This CDR3 spans 12 amino acids. Sequenced: PBMCs or T cells enriched from blood (not recorded which). This receptor was identified in a young woman who had been exposed to COVID-19. The chain joins TRBV7-8 to TRBJ1-2, with D hard to call. DNA for the CDR3: TGTGCCAGCAGCTCCGGGAGCCGGGGCTACACCTTC. Translation: CASSSGSRGYTF.